The present entry profiles one T cell receptor beta chain with its context. Many counts were recorded for this clonotype. The target of this receptor is not known. No base-level quality is on record; no much larger clone is a single base apart. Counted from cysteine to phenylalanine, this CDR3 has 12 amino acids. The DNA shown is the 36-base CDR3, in frame from base 1. The CDR1 and CDR2 encoded by the germline V gene are ENHRY and SYGVKD. The germline ends are 8 bases apart after V is trimmed by 5 bases and J by 6 bases. The library was obtained by multiplex PCR. Instrument used: Illumina HiSeq 4000. CDR3 regions were amplified by Arm-PCR with iRepertoire HTBI primers to construct TCR beta libraries. Gel purification was performed on PCR products prior to sequencing. For the original study's pipeline: Gene usage analysis of CDR3 amino acid clonotypes used the 60 to 75 TRBV and fewer than 15 TRBJ segments found across samples. COPE and FqMerger were used to merge the filtered high-quality paired reads into contigs. BLAST was used to align contigs to IMGT TRBV, TRBD and TRBJ reference genes, with CDR3 defined following IMGT. Highly expanded clones were defined as clonotypes with a frequency above 0.1%. Shannon entropy was used to measure repertoire diversity, and the Gini coefficient was used to measure V-J evenness. A clonotype was considered public if more than one individual shared it. TCRdb ran its own pipeline on the public reads, namely fastp trimming at Q25 and MiXCR clone calling, and kept in-frame beta chains. Every CDR3 protein is listed once, alongside the most common genes and DNA of its rows. The authors' filters were not applied to this entry. Across this sample there are fewer than 450,000 distinct CDR3 sequences, with about 15% seen only once. The ten largest clones take up approximately 7.6% of the sample.

The data were taken from a study of regulatory T cells in long-lasting Graves disease (dated by TCRdb to about 2021). Concerning the study at large: In the newly diagnosed Graves' disease group, patients had been taking antithyroid drugs for less than 3 months. Peripheral blood TCR sequencing and RNA sequencing compared persistent Graves' disease patients with newly diagnosed Graves' disease patients. A total of around 33 samples underwent TCR sequencing, from 13 patients with persistent Graves' disease and approximately 20 patients with newly diagnosed Graves' disease. The study was registered as a clinical trial and conducted in China. Summary of the overall study and its limitations: The authors noted that the small sample size was a limitation that may lower accuracy. Persistent patients shared more public clonotypes among themselves (roughly 2,700) than newly diagnosed patients did (more than 850). Only peripheral blood was studied, because thyroid tissue, the primary lesion, was inaccessible. TRBV28, TRBJ1-2 and TRBJ2-5 were preferentially used in persistent disease, while TRBV20-1 and TRBJ2-1 were favored in newly diagnosed disease. Compared with newly diagnosed patients, persistent Graves' disease patients had lower TCR Shannon entropy and fewer highly expanded clones, which suggests clonal expansion. Only the TCR beta chain was sequenced and analyzed.

In light of the paper, this sample's time point label describes: newly diagnosed GD, antithyroid drugs for less than 3 months. For both TCR sequencing and RNA sequencing, RNA was extracted from PBMCs using TRIzol. The diagnosis of Graves' disease followed American Thyroid Association guidelines. Patients for the study were recruited at an endocrinology department in Xi'an, China. From each patient, approximately 10 milliliters of peripheral blood was collected into an EDTA anticoagulant tube. Ficoll Paque Plus density gradient separation was used to isolate PBMCs, and no further T cell sorting was done. An Agilent 2100 Bioanalyzer and agarose gel were used to check RNA quality, and a NanoDrop 2000 was used to measure RNA concentration. These data are also associated with another study on T cells in Graves' hyperthyroidism and ophthalmopathy. Looking at the second paper: Graves' hyperthyroidism was defined as stable when no progression to ophthalmopathy occurred over 18 months of follow-up. Hyperthyroidism patients were aged 18 to 65 years and newly diagnosed, with disease duration of less than 2 months. Any patient with an uncontrolled infection, another autoimmune disease, pregnancy or lactation was excluded. Diagnoses were based on clinical symptoms, serum thyroxine and TRAb, thyroid ultrasound and orbital computed tomography. A first-round RT-PCR of the TCR CDR3 used the HTBI primer set with the Qiagen OneStep RT-PCR kit. Most expanded thyroid clonotypes (frequency above 0.001) were also detected in blood, a finding suggesting that blood repertoires may reflect thyroid immune responses. A 13 V-J signature model separated ophthalmopathy from stable hyperthyroidism, with 87.88% sensitivity and about 81% specificity in cross-validation and 80%/75% in testing. During validation, the model predicted progression to ophthalmopathy a median of approximately 6.5 months ahead of onset, with around 71% sensitivity and 72.22% specificity. To identify TCR V-J signatures that set the groups apart, the researchers used a discovery cohort of 100 patients, made up of some 41 with Graves' ophthalmopathy and approximately 57 with stable Graves' hyperthyroidism. Prospective prediction of ophthalmopathy was tested in an independent validation cohort consisting of roughly 19 hyperthyroidism patients and 17 patients who later progressed to ophthalmopathy. The 100 or so discovery patients were divided at random into training and test sets in a 7:3 ratio. The study also compared thyroid tissue and blood T-cell repertoires from several Graves' hyperthyroidism patients. After sampling, hyperthyroidism patients received methimazole starting at 30 mg daily, and ophthalmopathy patients received high-dose intravenous methylprednisolone. Libraries were constructed in a second round of multiplex PCR, after which size selection and purification were performed. Paired-end sequencing of the libraries was performed with 100 bp reads on an Illumina HiSeq2000. Raw data were processed with SOAPnuke, discarding reads with adapters, uncalled bases, mean Phred below 15, or no exact constant-primer or identifier match. High-quality paired reads were merged with COPE v1.2.5, and unique nucleotide sequences were defined as clonotypes. MiTCR v1.1 was used to align clonotypes to the IMGT TRBV, TRBD and TRBJ reference segments. The analysis was restricted to V-J combinations with a frequency above 0.0001, which together covered approximately 99% of the repertoires. A TCS score was defined as the ratio of F50 (clonal expansion) to E x V (chaos), with BLOSUM62-based TCRdist applied between CDR3 peptides within each V-J. Welch's t-statistics and random forest reduced around 520 V-J features to some 14, which were used in a naive Bayes classifier (R e1071). Sample size was not statistically predetermined, and blinding of investigators to group allocation was not performed. According to the paper, TCR Vbeta CDR3 sequencing was carried out on over 130 peripheral blood samples, which came from fewer than 50 ophthalmopathy, 80 or so hyperthyroidism and roughly 17 progressor patients.

The sequence was obtained from a woman aged 40 to 49 with Graves disease. Donor details come from another sample of the same person, matched by shared clones. The sample in question was peripheral blood mononuclear cells (PBMCs), obtained at new diagnosis, from a patient treated with antithyroid drugs. The sequence is built from TRBV10-3 and TRBJ1-3; the D segment cannot be called with confidence. The DNA sequence reads TGTGCCATCAGTCGGACGGAAAACACCATATATTTT. This codes for CAISRTENTIYF.